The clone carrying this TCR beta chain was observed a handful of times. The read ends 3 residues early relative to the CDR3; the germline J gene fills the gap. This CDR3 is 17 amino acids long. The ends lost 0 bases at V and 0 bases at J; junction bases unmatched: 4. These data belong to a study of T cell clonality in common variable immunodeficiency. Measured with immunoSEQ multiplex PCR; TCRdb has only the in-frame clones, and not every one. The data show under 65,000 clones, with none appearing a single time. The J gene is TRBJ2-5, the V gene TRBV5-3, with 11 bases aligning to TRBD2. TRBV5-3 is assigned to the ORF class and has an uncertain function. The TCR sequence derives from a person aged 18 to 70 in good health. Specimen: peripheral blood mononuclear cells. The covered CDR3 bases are TGTGCCAGAAGCTTGGCGGCTAGCGGGGGGTACCAAGAGACC. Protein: CARSLAASGGYQET. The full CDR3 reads CARSLAASGGYQETQYF.